The next 31 T cell receptor beta chains were all read from a single sample in a study of cytomegalovirus exposure and HLA in healthy donors. The PCR made use of 60 Vbeta and 13 Jbeta primers. Assay: immunoSEQ multiplex PCR; the TCRdb copy retains only in-frame clones and omits some. The profile covers under 150,000 clones, with around two thirds appearing a single time and roughly 10% taken by the ten largest. What was sequenced was PBMCs. The receptors come from a middle-aged woman in good health and CMV-seropositive.

This chain joins TRBV7-3 and TRBJ2-1; 11 nucleotides agree with TRBD2. Looked up from germline, CDR1 is SGHTA and CDR2 is FQGTGA. Germline trimming cut 2 bases from V and 7 bases from J; bases unmatched to any gene: 7. The CDR3 contains 16 residues. The CDR3 DNA reads as TGTGCCAGCAGCTTAGATCTAGCGGGAGGAGATAATGAGCAGTTCTTC. Its translation is CASSLDLAGGDNEQFF. Full variable domain (missing parts from reference TRBV7-3 and TRBJ2-1): GAGVSQTPSNKVTEKGKYVELRCDPISGHTALYWYRQSLGQGPEFLIYFQGTGAADDSGLPNDRFFAVRPEGSVSTLKIQRTERGDSAVYLCASSLDLAGGDNEQFFGPGTRLTVL.

This chain's CDR3 is CASSSDRGGSYEQYF. CDR3 DNA sequence: TGCGCCAGCAGTTCTGACAGGGGGGGGTCCTACGAGCAGTACTTC. This chain links TRBV5-1 with TRBJ2-7, with TRBD1 matching 9 bases. The CDR3 sequence is 15 residues long. The V gene end was trimmed by 5 bases and the J gene end by 1 base; junction bases not matched to a gene: 7. Germline-derived CDR1 and CDR2 are SGHRS and YFSETQ.

This clone showed up just a few times. This rearrangement joins TRBV19 to TRBJ2-7, with 7 bases aligning to TRBD1. V lost 10 bases, J lost 6 bases, and 9 bases stayed unmatched. The germline gives CDR1 LNHDA, CDR2 SQIVND (reference sequence). The CDR3 covers 12 residues. The CDR3 region has the DNA TGTGCCACCCGAGATGACAGGGCCGAGCAGTACTTC. Its translation is CATRDDRAEQYF.

This chain links TRBV7-3 with TRBJ2-3; D possibly corresponds to TRBD2 (6 bases). The CDR3 is 17 amino acids. Trimming cost V 0 bases and J 0 bases, with 13 bases left between them. Per germline, CDR1 SGHTA and CDR2 FQGTGA. The CDR3 nucleotides are TGTGCCAGCAGCTTAACGCCTCTAGCGCCTAGCACAGATACGCAGTATTTT. This encodes CASSLTPLAPSTDTQYF.

In the case of this clone: Other DNA sequences of this sample code for an identical CDR3. This chain joins TRBV6-5 and TRBJ1-1; 10 nucleotides agree with TRBD1. Germline values: CDR1 MNHEY, CDR2 SVGAGI. The CDR3 covers 15 residues. Germline trimming cut 2 bases from V and 11 bases from J; bases unmatched to any gene: 11. CDR3 in amino acids: CASSYPGQGLRGAFF. CDR3 nucleotide sequence: TGTGCCAGCAGTTACCCGGGACAGGGGCTACGAGGGGCTTTCTTT.

This clone was found a few times. The chain employs TRBV6-4 and TRBJ2-3; D gene uncertain. CDR1 and CDR2 from the germline V gene are MRHNA and SNTAGT. The CDR3 has 14 amino acids. V shed 5 bases and J shed 2 bases, with 11 bases lying between them. CDR3 sequence (DNA): TGTGCCAGCAGTCGTGGAGACTCCACAGATACGCAGTATTTT. Protein sequence: CASSRGDSTDTQYF.

V gene TRBV4-3 combines with J gene TRBJ1-1, with 7 positions matching TRBD1. The length of the CDR3 is 16 residues. Germline CDR1 and CDR2: LGHNA and YSLEER. V shed 0 bases and J 11 bases; nucleotides not matched to a gene: 15. DNA for the CDR3: TGCGCCAGCAGCCAAGAGACCGGGACAGCCTCCTCTAGGGCTTTCTTT. Amino acids: CASSQETGTASSRAFF.

This chain uses TRBV13 with TRBJ1-1, with D maybe TRBD1 (5 bases). The germline V gene has CDR1 PRHDT and CDR2 FYEKMQ (reference sequence). The CDR3 totals 17 residues. V lost 5 bases, J lost 3 bases, and 22 bases lay in between. The CDR3 loop reads CASSPTPRGPYDTEAFF. In DNA, the CDR3 is TGTGCCAGCAGCCCTACGCCTAGGGGCCCTTACGACACTGAAGCTTTCTTT.

V is TRBV18 and J is TRBJ2-5; TRBD2 matches at 8 bases. V shed 5 bases, J shed 4 bases, and the junction held 6 bases outside the gene matches. CDR3 length equals 14 residues. In germline, CDR1 is KGHSH, CDR2 LQKENI. In DNA form, the CDR3 reads TGTGCCAGCTCATCAGCGGGGGCTGGAGAGACCCAGTACTTC. Its protein is CASSSAGAGETQYF. Full variable domain (rest looked up from reference TRBV18 and TRBJ2-5): NAGVMQNPRHLVRRRGQEARLRCSPMKGHSHVYWYRQLPEEGLKFMVYLQKENIIDESGMPKERFSAEFPKEGPSILRIQQVVRGDSAAYFCASSSAGAGETQYFGPGTRLLVL.

This clone was counted a single time. CDR3 amino acids: CASRSQTVARGYTF. Here the CDR3 DNA reads TGTGCCAGCAGATCCCAGACGGTGGCTAGGGGCTACACCTTC. The V and J genes are TRBV7-2 and TRBJ1-2, with D unresolved. Germline V gene data show CDR1 as SGHTA and CDR2 as FQGNSA. This CDR3 is built from 14 residues. V was trimmed by 6 bases and J by 8 bases, leaving 19 bases between them.

The V gene is TRBV28, the J gene TRBJ2-1; D call uncertain. The V end lost 5 bases, the J end lost 6 bases, and 20 bases lay between the germline ends. The germline gives CDR1 MDHEN, CDR2 SYDVKM. The CDR3 length is 16 residues. CDR3 in amino acids: CASSPLWAGSINEQFF. As DNA, the CDR3 is TGTGCCAGCAGTCCCCTGTGGGCAGGTTCCATCAATGAGCAGTTCTTC.

J is TRBJ2-1 and V is TRBV15, with a weak D call TRBD1 (5 bases). Germline CDR1 and CDR2: LNHNV and YYDKDF (reference sequence). Trimming shortened V by 0 bases and J by 8 bases, and 23 bases separated the two germline ends. There are 18 residues in the CDR3. CDR3 sequence: CATSRDNPVRQRGHEQFF. DNA for the CDR3: TGTGCCACCAGCAGAGATAACCCAGTCCGACAAAGGGGCCATGAGCAGTTCTTC.

Here the CDR3 DNA reads TGTGCCAGCAGCCAAGTTCAGGGAACGAGCACAGATACGCAGTATTTT. It translates to CASSQVQGTSTDTQYF. The rearrangement links TRBV14 to TRBJ2-3; perhaps TRBD1 as D (5 bases). V lost 1 base and J lost 0, with 11 bases in between. The CDR3 is 16 amino acids. Germline values: CDR1 SGHDN, CDR2 FVKESK.

The rearrangement links TRBV5-1 to TRBJ2-2, with TRBD2 matching 7 bases. The germline gives CDR1 SGHRS, CDR2 YFSETQ. The CDR3 consists of 16 residues. V lost 1 base, J lost 5 bases, and 8 bases stayed unmatched. CDR3: CASSLLLAENTGELFF. CDR3 DNA: TGCGCCAGCAGCTTGTTGCTAGCGGAGAATACCGGGGAGCTGTTTTTT.

A single count supports this clone. CDR3 sequence reads: CASSLPPGSGGELFF. The CDR3 coding sequence is TGCGCCAGCAGCCTCCCCCCGGGTTCCGGCGGGGAGCTGTTTTTT. J is TRBJ2-2 and V is TRBV4-3; D call uncertain. Trimming took off 4 bases at V and 7 bases at J, with 16 bases between the two ends. The CDR3 totals 15 residues. CDR1 is LGHNA, CDR2 YSLEER, per germline.

The V gene is TRBV6-5, the J gene TRBJ2-7; D unresolved. Germline V gives CDR1 MNHEY, CDR2 SVGAGI. The CDR3 extends over 16 amino acids. V lost 2 bases to trimming and J lost 3 bases, with 17 bases between them. CDR3 in amino acids: CASSYGYGEISYEQYF. The CDR3 DNA reads TGTGCCAGCAGTTACGGGTACGGAGAGATAAGCTACGAGCAGTACTTC.

The CDR3 DNA reads TGTGCCAGCAGTCCCCCTAGCGGGAGGTGGAATGAGCAGTTCTTC. Residues: CASSPPSGRWNEQFF. This chain uses TRBV28 with TRBJ2-1, with 11 bases identical to TRBD2. The germline CDR1 and CDR2 sequences are MDHEN and SYDVKM. The CDR3 spans 15 residues. With V trimmed by 5 bases and J by 7 bases, 7 bases remained unmatched. Variable domain in full (rest from reference TRBV28 and TRBJ2-1): DVKVTQSSRYLVKRTGEKVFLECVQDMDHENMFWYRQDPGLGLRLIYFSYDVKMKEKGDIPEGYSVSREKKERFSLILESASTNQTSMYLCASSPPSGRWNEQFFGPGTRLTVL.

The chain joins TRBV29-1 to TRBJ1-2; D is ambiguous. With 5 bases removed from V and 4 bases from J, the gap between germline ends came to 11 bases. Germline lookup yields CDR1 SQVTM and CDR2 ANQGSEA. The CDR3 covers 12 residues. The chain's CDR3 is CSVRMGVYGYTF. For the CDR3, the DNA is TGCAGCGTTAGAATGGGCGTCTATGGCTACACCTTC.

The V and J genes are TRBV27 and TRBJ2-7; TRBD2 might be the D (6 bases). The length of the CDR3 is 14 residues. V lost 3 bases, J lost 4 bases, and 13 bases lay in between. Germline V gene lookup returns CDR1 MNHEY and CDR2 SMNVEV (reference sequence). The chain's CDR3 is CASSFGGSLYEQYF. The CDR3 DNA sequence: TGTGCCAGCAGTTTCGGGGGTTCCCTGTACGAGCAGTACTTC.

V and J are TRBV29-1 and TRBJ2-3, with 7 positions matching TRBD2. The CDR3 covers 15 residues. CDR1 and CDR2 from the germline V gene are SQVTM and ANQGSEA. J was trimmed by 0 bases and V by 4 bases; bases with no gene match: 7. The CDR3: CSVGEGRVSTDTQYF. The DNA for the CDR3 is TGCAGCGTTGGTGAGGGGAGGGTTAGCACAGATACGCAGTATTTT.

A few counts support this clone. This chain links TRBV10-3 with TRBJ2-7; TRBD2 matches 11 bases. With V trimmed by 8 bases and J by 3 bases, 0 bases remained unmatched. Germline CDR1 reads ENHRY; CDR2 reads SYGVKD. The CDR3 spans 12 residues. Written as DNA, the CDR3 is TGTGCCATCGGGACTAGCGGCTACGAGCAGTACTTC. It specifies CAIGTSGYEQYF.

The sample holds a few counts of this clone. The genes are TRBV7-2 and TRBJ1-5; D possibly corresponds to TRBD1 (5 bases). The germline CDR1 and CDR2 sequences are SGHTA and FQGNSA. V was pared by 4 bases and J by 3 bases, with 25 bases between. The CDR3 extends over 19 amino acids. The CDR3 loop is CASSSPPKLGGTFNQPQHF. The CDR3, as DNA: TGTGCCAGCAGCTCCCCCCCTAAATTGGGGGGGACGTTCAATCAGCCCCAGCATTTT.

The CDR3 spells CASSPTSGSSYNEQFF. CDR3 DNA sequence: TGTGCCAGCAGCCCGACTAGCGGGAGCTCCTACAATGAGCAGTTCTTC. The chain couples TRBV7-9 to TRBJ2-1; TRBD2 aligns across 12 bases. V was clipped by 5 bases and J by 0 bases; unmatched bases: 2. The CDR3 runs to 16 residues. Per germline, CDR1 SEHNR and CDR2 FQNEAQ (reference sequence).

The CDR3 bases are TGTGCCAGCAGCTTCGCGGGAGGGGAATACGAGCAGTACTTC. It codes for CASSFAGGEYEQYF. The chain combines TRBV7-3 with TRBJ2-7; 9 bases line up with TRBD2. V shed 3 bases, J shed 4 bases, and the junction held 4 bases outside the gene matches. Germline CDR1 and CDR2: SGHTA and FQGTGA. CDR3 size: 14 residues. The full variable domain, completed using reference TRBV7-3 and TRBJ2-7, is GAGVSQTPSNKVTEKGKYVELRCDPISGHTALYWYRQSLGQGPEFLIYFQGTGAADDSGLPNDRFFAVRPEGSVSTLKIQRTERGDSAVYLCASSFAGGEYEQYFGPGTRLTVT.

This chain connects TRBV7-8 to TRBJ2-5, with D possibly being TRBD2 (7 bases). With 3 bases removed from V and 5 bases from J, the gap between germline ends came to 16 bases. The CDR3 loop spans 15 amino acids. CDR1 is SGHVS, CDR2 FQNEAQ, per germline. In DNA form, the CDR3 reads TGTGCCAGCAGCTTCCGAGGGGGGGCGGGGGAGACCCAGTACTTC. It is translated as CASSFRGGAGETQYF. The full variable domain, with the rest looked up from reference TRBV7-8 and TRBJ2-5, is GAGVSQSPRYKVAKRGQDVALRCDPISGHVSLFWYQQALGQGPEFLTYFQNEAQLDKSGLPSDRFFAERPEGSVSTLKIQRTQQEDSAVYLCASSFRGGAGETQYFGPGTRLLVL.

In this sample, this clone turned up a few times. Other nucleotide sequences from this sample produce the same CDR3. The chain uses TRBV5-1 and TRBJ2-1; D is unresolved. The germline V and J ends were trimmed by 0 bases and 0 bases, with 7 bases remaining between them. This CDR3 spans 15 amino acids. CDR1 and CDR2 (germline): SGHRS, YFSETQ. DNA of the CDR3: TGCGCCAGCAGCTTGGCCTTAAACTCCTACAATGAGCAGTTCTTC. Translation: CASSLALNSYNEQFF.

This chain connects TRBV6-6 to TRBJ1-5, with 9 bases aligning to TRBD1. V dropped 6 bases and J dropped 7; count of bases not matched to a gene: 10. This CDR3 has 15 residues. Germline-derived CDR1 and CDR2 are MNHNY and SVGAGI (reference sequence). The CDR3 region is CASSIATGGVQPQHF. The CDR3 DNA reads TGTGCCAGCAGCATCGCTACAGGGGGCGTCCAGCCCCAGCATTTT.

In DNA form, the CDR3 reads TGTGCCAGCAGCTTGGTACGGGGGAGGGCCGCCGAGCAGTACTTC. It yields the protein CASSLVRGRAAEQYF. The chain has TRBV5-4 and TRBJ2-7; 7 bases match TRBD2. CDR1 and CDR2 from the germline V gene are SGHNT and YYREEE (reference sequence). The ends lost 0 bases at V and 6 bases at J; junction bases unmatched: 9. This CDR3 has 15 residues.

This clone appeared a few times. The chain employs TRBV7-3 and TRBJ2-1; the match to TRBD2 covers 9 bases. This CDR3 has 16 residues. CDR1 is SGHTA and CDR2 is FQGTGA in the germline V gene. V gave up 3 bases and J gave up 5 bases; unmatched junction bases: 8. CDR3 amino acids: CASSFLAGGRDNEQFF. CDR3 bases: TGTGCCAGCAGCTTTCTCGCGGGAGGGCGCGACAATGAGCAGTTCTTC.

The rearrangement uses TRBV29-1 and TRBJ2-3; TRBD2 matches at 9 bases. This CDR3 is 18 amino acids long. J was trimmed by 1 base and V by 7 bases; bases with no gene match: 18. CDR1 is SQVTM, CDR2 ANQGSEA, per germline. Here the CDR3 reads CSGGGIAGGVLGTDTQYF. The CDR3 DNA reads as TGCAGCGGAGGGGGGATCGCGGGAGGGGTCCTAGGCACAGATACGCAGTATTTT.

The chain is built from TRBV5-1 and TRBJ2-3; D is perhaps TRBD1 (6 bases). The CDR3 has 15 amino acids. Germline CDR1 is SGHRS and CDR2 is YFSETQ. V lost 3 bases to trimming and J lost 0 bases, with 11 bases between them. The DNA for the CDR3 is TGCGCCAGCAGCTCGGACAGCGCTAGCACAGATACGCAGTATTTT. Translation gives CASSSDSASTDTQYF.